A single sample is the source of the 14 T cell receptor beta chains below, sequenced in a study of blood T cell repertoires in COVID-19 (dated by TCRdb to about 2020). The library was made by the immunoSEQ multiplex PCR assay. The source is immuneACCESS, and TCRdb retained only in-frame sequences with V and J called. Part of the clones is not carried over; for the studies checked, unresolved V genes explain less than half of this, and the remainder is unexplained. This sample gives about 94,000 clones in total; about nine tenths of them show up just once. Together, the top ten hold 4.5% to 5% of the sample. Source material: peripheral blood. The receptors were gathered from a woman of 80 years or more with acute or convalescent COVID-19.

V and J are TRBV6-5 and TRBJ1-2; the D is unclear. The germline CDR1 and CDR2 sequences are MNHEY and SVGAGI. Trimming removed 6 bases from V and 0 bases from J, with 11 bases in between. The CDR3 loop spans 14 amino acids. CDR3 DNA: TGTGCCAGCAGAATCTCCGGGGCTAACTATGGCTACACCTTC. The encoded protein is CASRISGANYGYTF.

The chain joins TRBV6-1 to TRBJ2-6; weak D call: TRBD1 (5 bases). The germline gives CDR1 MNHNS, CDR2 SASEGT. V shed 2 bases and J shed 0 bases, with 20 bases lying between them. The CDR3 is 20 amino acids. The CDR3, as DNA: TGTGCCAGCAGTGAAAGGGGCAGAGGAGAGGCCAGCTCTGGGGCCAACGTCCTGACTTTC. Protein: CASSERGRGEASSGANVLTF.

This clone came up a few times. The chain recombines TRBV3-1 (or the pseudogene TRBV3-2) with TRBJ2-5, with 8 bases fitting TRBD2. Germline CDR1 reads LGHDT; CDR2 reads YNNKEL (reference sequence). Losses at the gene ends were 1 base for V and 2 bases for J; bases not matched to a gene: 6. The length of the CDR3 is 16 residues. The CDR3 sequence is CASSQATGGVQETQYF. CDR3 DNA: TGTGCCAGCAGCCAAGCAACGGGAGGGGTTCAAGAGACCCAGTACTTC.

This CDR3 is CASSLGQGQGEAFF. In DNA, the CDR3 is TGTGCCAGCAGCTTAGGTCAGGGGCAGGGTGAAGCTTTCTTT. V usage is TRBV5-4 and J usage is TRBJ1-1; a possible D gene is TRBD1 (6 bases). Germline V CDR1 and CDR2: SGHNT, YYREEE (reference sequence). CDR3 size: 14 residues. V was trimmed by 2 bases and J by 7 bases, leaving 15 bases between them.

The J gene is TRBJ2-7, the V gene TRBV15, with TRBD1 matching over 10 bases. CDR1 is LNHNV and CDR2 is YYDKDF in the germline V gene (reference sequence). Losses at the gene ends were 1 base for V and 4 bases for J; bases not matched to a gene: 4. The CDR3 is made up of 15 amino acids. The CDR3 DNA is TGTGCCACCAGCAGAGCCCGACAGGGGGCTTACGAGCAGTACTTC. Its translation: CATSRARQGAYEQYF.

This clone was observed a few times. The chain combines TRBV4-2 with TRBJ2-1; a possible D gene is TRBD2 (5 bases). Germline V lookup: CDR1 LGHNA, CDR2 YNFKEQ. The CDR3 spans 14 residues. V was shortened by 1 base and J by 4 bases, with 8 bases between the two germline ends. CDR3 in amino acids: CASSQVEGYNEQFF. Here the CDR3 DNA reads TGTGCCAGCAGCCAAGTCGAGGGTTACAATGAGCAGTTCTTC.

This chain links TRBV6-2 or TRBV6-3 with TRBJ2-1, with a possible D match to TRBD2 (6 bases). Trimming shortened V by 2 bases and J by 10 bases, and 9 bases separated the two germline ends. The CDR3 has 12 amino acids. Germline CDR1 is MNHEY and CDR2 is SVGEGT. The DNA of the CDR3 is TGTGCCAGCAGTTACACGCTAGCGGAGCAGTTCTTC. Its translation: CASSYTLAEQFF.

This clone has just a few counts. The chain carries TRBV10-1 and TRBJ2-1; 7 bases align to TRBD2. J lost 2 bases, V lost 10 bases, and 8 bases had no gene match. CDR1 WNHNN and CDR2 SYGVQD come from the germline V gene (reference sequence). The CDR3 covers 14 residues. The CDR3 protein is CATSPSGTYNEQFF. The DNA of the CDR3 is TGCGCCACCTCCCCTAGCGGAACCTACAATGAGCAGTTCTTC.

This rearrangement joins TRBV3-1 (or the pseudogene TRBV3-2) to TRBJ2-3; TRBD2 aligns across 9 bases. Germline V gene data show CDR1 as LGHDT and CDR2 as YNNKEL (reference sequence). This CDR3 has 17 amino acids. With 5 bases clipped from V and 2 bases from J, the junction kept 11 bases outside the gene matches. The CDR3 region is CASSSTLAGAPTDTQYF. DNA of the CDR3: TGTGCCAGCAGCTCTACTTTAGCGGGAGCGCCCACAGATACGCAGTATTTT.

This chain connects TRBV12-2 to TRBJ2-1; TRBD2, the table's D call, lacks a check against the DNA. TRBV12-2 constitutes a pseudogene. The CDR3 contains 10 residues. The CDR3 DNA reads TGTGCAAGTCGCTTACCCCCCGGGTTCTTC. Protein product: CASRLPPGFF.

CDR3 residues: CASSERTSGLGEQFF. For the CDR3, the DNA is TGTGCCAGCAGTGAAAGAACTAGCGGGCTCGGTGAGCAGTTCTTC. J is TRBJ2-1 and V is TRBV6-1; 9 bases map to TRBD2. The CDR3 has 15 residues. Germline trimming cut 2 bases from V and 9 bases from J; bases unmatched to any gene: 8. Germline values: CDR1 MNHNS, CDR2 SASEGT.

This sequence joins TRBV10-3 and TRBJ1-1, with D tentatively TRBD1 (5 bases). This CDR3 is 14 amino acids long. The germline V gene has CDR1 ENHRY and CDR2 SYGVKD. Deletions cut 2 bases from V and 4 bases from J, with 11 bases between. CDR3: CAISEAGFGTEAFF. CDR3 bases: TGTGCCATCAGTGAGGCAGGGTTTGGCACTGAAGCTTTCTTT.

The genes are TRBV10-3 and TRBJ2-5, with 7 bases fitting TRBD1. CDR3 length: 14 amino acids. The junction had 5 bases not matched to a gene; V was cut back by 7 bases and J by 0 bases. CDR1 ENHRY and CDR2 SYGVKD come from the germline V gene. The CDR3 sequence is CAINPTGHQETQYF. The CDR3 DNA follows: TGTGCCATCAACCCGACAGGGCACCAAGAGACCCAGTACTTC.

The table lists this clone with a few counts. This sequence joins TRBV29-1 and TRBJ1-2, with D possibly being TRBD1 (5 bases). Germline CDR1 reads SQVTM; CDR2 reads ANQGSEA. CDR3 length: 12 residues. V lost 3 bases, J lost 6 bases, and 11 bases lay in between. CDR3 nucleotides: TGCAGCGTTGATCTGGCAGGGAATGGCTACACCTTC. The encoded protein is CSVDLAGNGYTF.